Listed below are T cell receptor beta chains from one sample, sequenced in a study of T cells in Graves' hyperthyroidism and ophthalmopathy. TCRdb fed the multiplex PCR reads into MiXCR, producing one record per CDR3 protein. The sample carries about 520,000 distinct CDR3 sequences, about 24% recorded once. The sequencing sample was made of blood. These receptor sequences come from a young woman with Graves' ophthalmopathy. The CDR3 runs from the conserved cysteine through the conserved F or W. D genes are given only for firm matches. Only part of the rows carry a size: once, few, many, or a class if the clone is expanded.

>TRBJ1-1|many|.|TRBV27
TGTGCCAGCAGTTTTCAGAGCAACACTGAAGCTTTCTTT
CASSFQSNTEAFF
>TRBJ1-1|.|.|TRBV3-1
TGTGCCAGCAGCCAGAGAGGAGAGCCGTGGGGAGCTTTCTTT
CASSQRGEPWGAFF
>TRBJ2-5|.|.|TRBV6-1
TGTGCCAGCATCCTGGCAGCCCAAGAGACCCAGTACTTC
CASILAAQETQYF
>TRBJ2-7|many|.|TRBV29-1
TGCAGCGCCACAGGGTCTACCTACGAGCAGTACTTC
CSATGSTYEQYF
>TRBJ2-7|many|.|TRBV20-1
TGCAGTGCTAGGGACCGGGACTGGTTATACGAGCAGTACTTC
CSARDRDWLYEQYF
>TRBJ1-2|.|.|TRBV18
TGTGCCAGCTCAACAGGGACGGTTAGCTATGGCTACACCTTC
CASSTGTVSYGYTF
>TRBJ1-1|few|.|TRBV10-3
TGTGCCATCAGTGACAGCAGGGTGAACACTGAAGCTTTCTTT
CAISDSRVNTEAFF
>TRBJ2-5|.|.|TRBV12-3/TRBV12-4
TGTGCCAGCAGTTACCACACGCCAGGACCACCCAAAGAGACCCAGTACTTC
CASSYHTPGPPKETQYF
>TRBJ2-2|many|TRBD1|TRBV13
TGTGCCAGCAGCTCGACCTCCGGGACAGGGGGGTACTCGAACACCGGGGAGCTGTTTTTT
CASSSTSGTGGYSNTGELFF
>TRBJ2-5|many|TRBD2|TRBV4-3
TGCGCCAGCAGCCAAGACGCCAGCGGGGCCTATAAAATCCAAGAGACCCAGTACTTC
CASSQDASGAYKIQETQYF
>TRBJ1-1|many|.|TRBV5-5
TGTGCCAGCAGCTTCGACCGCAGTATGAACACTGAAGCTTTCTTT
CASSFDRSMNTEAFF
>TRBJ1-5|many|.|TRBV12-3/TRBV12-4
TGTGCCAGCAGTTTTAAGGCGGAGGAGTATAGCAATCAGCCCCAGCATTTT
CASSFKAEEYSNQPQHF
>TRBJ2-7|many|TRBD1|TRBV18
TGTGCCAGCTCTGACAGGGTGCTTTCTGAGCAGTACTTC
CASSDRVLSEQYF
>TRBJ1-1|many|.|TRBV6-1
TGTGCCAGCAGTGAAGAAGGGGTGGGGAACACTGAAGCTTTCTTT
CASSEEGVGNTEAFF
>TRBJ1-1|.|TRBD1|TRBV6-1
TGTGCCAGCAGGGAACCGGGACAGGGGGTGACTGAAGCTTTCTTT
CASREPGQGVTEAFF
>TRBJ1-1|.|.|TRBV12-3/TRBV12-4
TGTGCCAGCAGTTTAATGACTGAGGGAACTGAAGCTTTCTTT
CASSLMTEGTEAFF
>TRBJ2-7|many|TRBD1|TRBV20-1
TGCAGTGCTAGAGGGGGGACAGGGAGGTACGAGCAGTACTTC
CSARGGTGRYEQYF
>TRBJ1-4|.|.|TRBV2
TGTGCCAGCAGTGCCGACGAAAAACTGTTTTTT
CASSADEKLFF
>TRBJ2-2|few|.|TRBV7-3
TGTGCCAGCAGCGTAACAGTGCCCGGGGAGCTGTTTTTT
CASSVTVPGELFF
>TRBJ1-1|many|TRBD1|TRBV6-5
TGTGCCAGCAGTTACATGGGGACAGGGAACACTGAAGCTTTCTTT
CASSYMGTGNTEAFF
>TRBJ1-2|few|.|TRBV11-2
TGTGCCAGCAGCTTAGCGCTGGGCCTCGGGGGCTACACCTTC
CASSLALGLGGYTF
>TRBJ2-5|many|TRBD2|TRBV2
TGTGCCAGCAGTGAAGGGCAGGGACTACAAGAGACCCAGTACTTC
CASSEGQGLQETQYF
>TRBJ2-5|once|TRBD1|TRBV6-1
TGTGCCAGCAGTGAAGGCAGGGGGCATGAGACCCAGTACTTC
CASSEGRGHETQYF
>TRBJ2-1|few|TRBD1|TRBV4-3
TGCGCCAGCAGCCAAGCAGGGGGCGAGGGAATGGGGCAGTTCTTC
CASSQAGGEGMGQFF
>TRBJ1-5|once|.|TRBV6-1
TGTGCCAGCAGTATTGACAGAATTTATAGCAATCAGCCCCAGCATTTT
CASSIDRIYSNQPQHF
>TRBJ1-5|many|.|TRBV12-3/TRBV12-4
TGTGCCAGCAGAAGTAAGGGGGATCAGCCCCAGCATTTT
CASRSKGDQPQHF
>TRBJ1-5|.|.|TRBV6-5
TGTGCCAGCAGTTACTCGCCCAGGGGATATAGCAATCAGCCCCAGCATTTT
CASSYSPRGYSNQPQHF